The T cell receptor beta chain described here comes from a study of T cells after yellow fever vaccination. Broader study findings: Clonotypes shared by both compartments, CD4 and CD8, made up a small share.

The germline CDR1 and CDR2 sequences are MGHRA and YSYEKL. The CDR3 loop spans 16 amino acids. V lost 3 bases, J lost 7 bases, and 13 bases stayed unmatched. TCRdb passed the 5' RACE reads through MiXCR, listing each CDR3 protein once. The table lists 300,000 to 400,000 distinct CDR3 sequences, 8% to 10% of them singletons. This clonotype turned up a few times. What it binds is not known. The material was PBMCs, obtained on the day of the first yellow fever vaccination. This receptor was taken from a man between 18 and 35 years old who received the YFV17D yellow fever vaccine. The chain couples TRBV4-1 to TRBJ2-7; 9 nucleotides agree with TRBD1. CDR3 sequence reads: CASSQQQGAVEGEQYF. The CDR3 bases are TGCGCCAGCAGCCAGCAACAGGGGGCGGTTGAAGGGGAGCAGTACTTC.